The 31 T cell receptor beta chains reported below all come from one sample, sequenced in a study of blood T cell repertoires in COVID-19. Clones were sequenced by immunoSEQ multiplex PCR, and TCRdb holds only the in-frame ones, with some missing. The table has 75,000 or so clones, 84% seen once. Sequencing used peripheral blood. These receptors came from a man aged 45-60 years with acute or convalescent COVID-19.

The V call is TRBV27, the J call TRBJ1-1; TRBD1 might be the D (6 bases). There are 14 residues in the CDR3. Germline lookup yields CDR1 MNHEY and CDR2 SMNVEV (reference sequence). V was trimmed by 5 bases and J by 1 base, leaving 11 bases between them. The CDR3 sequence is CASSPDRWNTEAFF. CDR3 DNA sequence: TGTGCCAGCAGTCCCGACAGGTGGAACACTGAAGCTTTCTTT.

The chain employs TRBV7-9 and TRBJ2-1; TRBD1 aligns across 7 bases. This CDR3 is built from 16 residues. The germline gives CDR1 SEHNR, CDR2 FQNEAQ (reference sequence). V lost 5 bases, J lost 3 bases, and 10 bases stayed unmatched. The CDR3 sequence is CASSHPDREDYNEQFF. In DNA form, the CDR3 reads TGTGCCAGCAGCCACCCCGACAGGGAAGACTACAATGAGCAGTTCTTC.

CDR3 sequence: CASSLGFGGQREKLFF. In DNA form, the CDR3 reads TGTGCCAGCAGTTTAGGATTTGGGGGACAGCGTGAAAAACTGTTTTTT. The V call is TRBV28, the J call TRBJ1-4, with 7 bases aligning to TRBD1. The junction had 10 bases not matched to a gene; V was cut back by 2 bases and J by 7 bases. Germline CDR1 and CDR2: MDHEN and SYDVKM. This CDR3 region has 16 residues.

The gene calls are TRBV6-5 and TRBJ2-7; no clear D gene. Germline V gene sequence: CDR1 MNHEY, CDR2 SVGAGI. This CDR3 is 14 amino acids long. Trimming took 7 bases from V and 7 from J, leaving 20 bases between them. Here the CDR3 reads CASTALGGGSEQYF. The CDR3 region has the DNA TGTGCCAGCACCGCTCTGGGTGGCGGTTCGGAGCAGTACTTC.

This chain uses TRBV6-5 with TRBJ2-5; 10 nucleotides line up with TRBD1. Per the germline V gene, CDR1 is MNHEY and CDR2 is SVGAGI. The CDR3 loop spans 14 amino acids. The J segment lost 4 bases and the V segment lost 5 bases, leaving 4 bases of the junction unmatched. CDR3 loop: CASSPRTGGETQYF. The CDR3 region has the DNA TGTGCCAGCAGTCCCAGGACAGGGGGAGAGACCCAGTACTTC.

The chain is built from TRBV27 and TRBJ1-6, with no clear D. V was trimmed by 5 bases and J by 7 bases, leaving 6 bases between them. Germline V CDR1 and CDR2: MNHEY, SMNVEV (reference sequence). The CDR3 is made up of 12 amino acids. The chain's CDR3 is CASSLSNSPLHF. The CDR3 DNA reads TGTGCCAGCAGTCTGTCGAATTCACCCCTCCACTTT.

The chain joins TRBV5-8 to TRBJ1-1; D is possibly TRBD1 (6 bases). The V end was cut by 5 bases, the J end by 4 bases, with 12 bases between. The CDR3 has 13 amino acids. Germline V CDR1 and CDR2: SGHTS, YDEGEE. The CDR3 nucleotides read TGTGCCAGCAGTAGGGGGTTAACCACTGAAGCTTTCTTT. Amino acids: CASSRGLTTEAFF.

The CDR3 loop reads CASSPDTIRETQYF. The CDR3 DNA reads TGTGCCAGTAGCCCTGACACGATAAGGGAGACCCAGTACTTC. The chain uses TRBV19 and TRBJ2-5; D is undetermined. V was pared by 6 bases and J by 5 bases, with 16 bases between. Germline CDR1 and CDR2: LNHDA and SQIVND (reference sequence). This CDR3 is 14 amino acids long.

The CDR3 DNA sequence: TGCGCCAGCAGCCACCAATCACAGAGACAAACCAACACTGAAGCTTTCTTT. It translates to CASSHQSQRQTNTEAFF. V usage is TRBV5-1 and J usage is TRBJ1-1; D not resolved. V was trimmed by 4 bases and J by 2 bases, leaving 21 bases between them. Germline V gives CDR1 SGHRS, CDR2 YFSETQ. CDR3 length: 17 amino acids.

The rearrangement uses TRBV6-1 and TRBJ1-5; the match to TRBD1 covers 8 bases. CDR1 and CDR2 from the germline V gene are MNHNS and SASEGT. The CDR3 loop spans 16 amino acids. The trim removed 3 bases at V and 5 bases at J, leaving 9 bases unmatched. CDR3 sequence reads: CASSEGHTGGHQPQHF. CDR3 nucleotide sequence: TGTGCCAGCAGTGAGGGGCACACAGGGGGTCATCAGCCCCAGCATTTT.

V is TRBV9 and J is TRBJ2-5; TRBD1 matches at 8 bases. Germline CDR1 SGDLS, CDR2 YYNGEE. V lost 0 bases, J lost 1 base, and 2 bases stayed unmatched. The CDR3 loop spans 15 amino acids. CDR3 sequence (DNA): TGTGCCAGCAGCGTAGGGGGGACAGGCCAAGAGACCCAGTACTTC. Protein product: CASSVGGTGQETQYF.

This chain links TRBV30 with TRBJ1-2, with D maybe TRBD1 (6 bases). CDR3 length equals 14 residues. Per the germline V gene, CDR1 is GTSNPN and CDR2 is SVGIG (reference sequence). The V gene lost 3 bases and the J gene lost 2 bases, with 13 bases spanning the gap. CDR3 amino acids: CAWSMGTGNYGYTF. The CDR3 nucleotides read TGTGCCTGGAGCATGGGAACAGGGAACTATGGCTACACCTTC.

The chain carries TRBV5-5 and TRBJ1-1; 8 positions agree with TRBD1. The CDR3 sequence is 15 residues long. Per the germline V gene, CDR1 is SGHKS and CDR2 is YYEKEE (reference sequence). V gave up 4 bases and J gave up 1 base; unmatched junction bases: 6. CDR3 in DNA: TGTGCCAGCAGCCCTAGGACAGGGAAGAACACTGAAGCTTTCTTT. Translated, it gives CASSPRTGKNTEAFF. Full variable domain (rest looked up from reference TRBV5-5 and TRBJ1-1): DAGVTQSPTHLIKTRGQQVTLRCSPISGHKSVSWYQQVLGQGPQFIFQYYEKEERGRGNFPDRFSARQFPNYSSELNVNALLLGDSALYLCASSPRTGKNTEAFFGQGTRLTVV.

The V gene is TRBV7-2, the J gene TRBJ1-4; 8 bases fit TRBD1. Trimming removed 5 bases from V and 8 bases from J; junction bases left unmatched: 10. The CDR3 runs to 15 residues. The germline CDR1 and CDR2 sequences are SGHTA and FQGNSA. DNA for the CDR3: TGTGCCAGCAGCCGGCCGGGCAGGGGGCGAGAAAAACTGTTTTTT. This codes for CASSRPGRGREKLFF.

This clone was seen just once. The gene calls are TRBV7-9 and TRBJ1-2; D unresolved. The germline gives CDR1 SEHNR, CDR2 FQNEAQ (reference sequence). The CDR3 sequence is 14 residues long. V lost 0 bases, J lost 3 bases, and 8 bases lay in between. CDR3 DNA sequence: TGTGCCAGCAGCTTAGCGCCAGGTCACTATGGCTACACCTTC. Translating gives CASSLAPGHYGYTF.

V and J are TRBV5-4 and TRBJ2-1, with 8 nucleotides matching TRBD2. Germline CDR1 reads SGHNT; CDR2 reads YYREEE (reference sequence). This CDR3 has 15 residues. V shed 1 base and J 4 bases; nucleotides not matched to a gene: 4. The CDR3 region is CASSLSGRIYNEQFF. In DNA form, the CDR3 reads TGTGCCAGCAGCTTGAGCGGGAGAATATACAATGAGCAGTTCTTC.

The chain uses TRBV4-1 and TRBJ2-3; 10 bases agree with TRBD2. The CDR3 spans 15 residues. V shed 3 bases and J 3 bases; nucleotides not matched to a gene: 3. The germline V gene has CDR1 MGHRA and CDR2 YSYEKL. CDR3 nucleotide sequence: TGCGCCAGCAGCCATCTAGCGGGAGAGACAGATACGCAGTATTTT. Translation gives CASSHLAGETDTQYF.

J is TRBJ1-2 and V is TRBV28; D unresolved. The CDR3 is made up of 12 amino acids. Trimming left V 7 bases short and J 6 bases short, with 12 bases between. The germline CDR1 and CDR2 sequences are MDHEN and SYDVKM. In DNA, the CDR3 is TGTGCCAGCAAAAAGAGCCTTAATGGCTACACCTTC. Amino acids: CASKKSLNGYTF.

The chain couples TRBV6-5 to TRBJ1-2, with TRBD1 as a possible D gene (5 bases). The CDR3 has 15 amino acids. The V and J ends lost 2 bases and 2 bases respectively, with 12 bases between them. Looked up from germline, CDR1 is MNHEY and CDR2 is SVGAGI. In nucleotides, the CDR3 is TGTGCCAGCAGTTACGTCAACACAGGAAACTATGGCTACACCTTC. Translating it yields CASSYVNTGNYGYTF.

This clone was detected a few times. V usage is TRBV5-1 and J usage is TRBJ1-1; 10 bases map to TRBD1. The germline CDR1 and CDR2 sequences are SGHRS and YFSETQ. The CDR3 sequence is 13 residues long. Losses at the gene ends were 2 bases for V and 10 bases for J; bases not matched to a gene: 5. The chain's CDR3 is CASSFPGQGRAFF. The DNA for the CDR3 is TGCGCCAGCAGCTTTCCGGGACAGGGGAGAGCTTTCTTT. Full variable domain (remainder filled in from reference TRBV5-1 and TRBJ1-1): KAGVTQTPRYLIKTRGQQVTLSCSPISGHRSVSWYQQTPGQGLQFLFEYFSETQRNKGNFPGRFSGRQFSNSRSEMNVSTLELGDSALYLCASSFPGQGRAFFGQGTRLTVV.

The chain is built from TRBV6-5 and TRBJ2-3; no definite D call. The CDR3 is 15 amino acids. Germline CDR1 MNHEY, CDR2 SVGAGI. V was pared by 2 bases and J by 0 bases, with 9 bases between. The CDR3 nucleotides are TGTGCCAGCAGTTACGTCGGAGCTAGCACAGATACGCAGTATTTT. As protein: CASSYVGASTDTQYF.

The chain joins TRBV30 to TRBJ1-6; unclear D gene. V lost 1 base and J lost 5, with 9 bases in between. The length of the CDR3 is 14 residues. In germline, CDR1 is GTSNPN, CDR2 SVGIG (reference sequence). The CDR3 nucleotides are TGTGCCTGGAGTGAAAGAGGGCATAATTCACCCCTCCACTTT. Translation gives CAWSERGHNSPLHF.

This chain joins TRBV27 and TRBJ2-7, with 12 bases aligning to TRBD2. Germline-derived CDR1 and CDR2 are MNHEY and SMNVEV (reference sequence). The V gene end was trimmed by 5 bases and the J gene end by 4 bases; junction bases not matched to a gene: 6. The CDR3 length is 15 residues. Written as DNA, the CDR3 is TGTGCCAGCAGTACCGGGACTAGCGGGCTATACGAGCAGTACTTC. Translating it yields CASSTGTSGLYEQYF.

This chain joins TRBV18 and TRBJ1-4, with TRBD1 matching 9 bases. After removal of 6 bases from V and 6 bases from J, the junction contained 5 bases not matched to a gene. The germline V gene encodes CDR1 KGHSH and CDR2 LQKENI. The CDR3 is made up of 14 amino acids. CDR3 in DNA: TGTGCCAGCTCCCGGGGACAGGGAGATGAAAAACTGTTTTTT. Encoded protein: CASSRGQGDEKLFF. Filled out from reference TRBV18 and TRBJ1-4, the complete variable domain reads NAGVMQNPRHLVRRRGQEARLRCSPMKGHSHVYWYRQLPEEGLKFMVYLQKENIIDESGMPKERFSAEFPKEGPSILRIQQVVRGDSAAYFCASSRGQGDEKLFFGSGTQLSVL.

The CDR3 spells CASTDLWDSTNTEAFF. The CDR3 nucleotides are TGTGCCAGCACCGACCTCTGGGACAGTACGAACACTGAAGCTTTCTTT. The chain links TRBV28 to TRBJ1-1, with TRBD1 matching 7 bases. Germline V CDR1 and CDR2: MDHEN, SYDVKM. The CDR3 runs 16 residues. V was clipped by 7 bases and J by 1 base; unmatched bases: 12. The full variable domain, completed using reference TRBV28 and TRBJ1-1, is DVKVTQSSRYLVKRTGEKVFLECVQDMDHENMFWYRQDPGLGLRLIYFSYDVKMKEKGDIPEGYSVSREKKERFSLILESASTNQTSMYLCASTDLWDSTNTEAFFGQGTRLTVV.

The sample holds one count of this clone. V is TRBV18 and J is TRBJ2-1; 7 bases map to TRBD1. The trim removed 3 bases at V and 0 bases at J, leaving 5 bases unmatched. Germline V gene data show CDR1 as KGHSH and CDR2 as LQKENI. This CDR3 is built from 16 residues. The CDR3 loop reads CASSPPDRISYNEQFF. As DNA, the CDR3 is TGTGCCAGCTCACCTCCGGACAGGATCTCCTACAATGAGCAGTTCTTC. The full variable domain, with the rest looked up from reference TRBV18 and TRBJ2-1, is NAGVMQNPRHLVRRRGQEARLRCSPMKGHSHVYWYRQLPEEGLKFMVYLQKENIIDESGMPKERFSAEFPKEGPSILRIQQVVRGDSAAYFCASSPPDRISYNEQFFGPGTRLTVL.

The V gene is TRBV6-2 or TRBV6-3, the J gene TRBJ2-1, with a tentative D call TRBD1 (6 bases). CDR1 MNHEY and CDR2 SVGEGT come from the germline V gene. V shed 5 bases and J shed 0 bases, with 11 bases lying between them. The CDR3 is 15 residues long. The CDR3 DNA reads TGTGCCAGCAGTGGGGGCCATGACTCCTACAATGAGCAGTTCTTC. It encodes CASSGGHDSYNEQFF.

The CDR3 sequence is CASSQMIFSGGVNEQFF. The CDR3 nucleotides read TGTGCCAGCAGCCAAATGATATTTAGCGGGGGGGTTAATGAGCAGTTCTTC. The chain is built from TRBV3-1 (or the pseudogene TRBV3-2) and TRBJ2-1, with 11 bases aligning to TRBD2. The CDR3 runs 17 residues. Trimming at V came to 2 bases and at J to 7 bases, leaving 10 bases not matched to a gene. Germline assignment: CDR1 LGHDT and CDR2 YNNKEL (reference sequence).

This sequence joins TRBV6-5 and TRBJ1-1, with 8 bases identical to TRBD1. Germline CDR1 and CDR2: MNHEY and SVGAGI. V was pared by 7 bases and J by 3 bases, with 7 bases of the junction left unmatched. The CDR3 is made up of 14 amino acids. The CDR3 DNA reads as TGTGCCAGCACCGTGGACAGGGCGTACACTGAAGCTTTCTTT. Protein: CASTVDRAYTEAFF.

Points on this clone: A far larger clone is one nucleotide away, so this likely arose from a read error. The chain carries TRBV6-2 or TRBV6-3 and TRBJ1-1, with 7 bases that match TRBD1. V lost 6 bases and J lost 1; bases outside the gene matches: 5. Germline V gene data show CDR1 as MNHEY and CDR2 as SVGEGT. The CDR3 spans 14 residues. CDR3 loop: CASSRRQGNTEAFF. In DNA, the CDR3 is TGTGCCAGCAGCCGGCGACAGGGGAACACTGAAGCTTTCTTT.

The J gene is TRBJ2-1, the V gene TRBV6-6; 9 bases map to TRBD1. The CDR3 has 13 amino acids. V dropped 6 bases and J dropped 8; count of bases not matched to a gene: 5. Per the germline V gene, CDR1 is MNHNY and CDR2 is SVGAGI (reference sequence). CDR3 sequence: CASRSTGGDEQFF. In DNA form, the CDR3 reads TGTGCCAGCAGGTCAACAGGGGGCGATGAGCAGTTCTTC.